This T cell receptor (beta chain) was documented in a study of blood T cells in healthy people across ages. Study summary: About one barcoded beta molecule per two T cells came from capture by template switching. Whole-study results and caveats: TCR beta diversity correlated strongly with naive T cell percentage.

There were healthy Caucasian individuals from Russia, aged roughly 6 to 90, serving as donors. Of note for this clonotype: Its antigen is still unknown.

Together with a sample-barcoded 5' primer, a J-beta primer mix was included in a second PCR lasting roughly 6 to 12 cycles. One entry per CDR3 protein, called by TCRdb with MiXCR from the 5' RACE reads. The sample consists of roughly 700,000 distinct CDR3 sequences, around 45% of them appearing once. V lost 6 bases, J lost 7 bases, and 7 bases stayed unmatched. Germline V gene data show CDR1 as SGHAT and CDR2 as FQNNGV. This CDR3 is built from 14 residues. Sample: blood. The chain is built from TRBV11-2 and TRBJ1-4; 8 bases are shared with TRBD1. The sequence derives from a woman aged 55-70 years in good health. The CDR3 sequence: CASRRGQGGEKLFF. For the CDR3, the DNA is TGTGCCAGCAGAAGAGGACAGGGAGGTGAAAAACTGTTTTTT. The full variable domain, with the rest looked up from reference TRBV11-2 and TRBJ1-4, is EAGVAQSPRYKIIEKRQSVAFWCNPISGHATLYWYQQILGQGPKLLIQFQNNGVVDDSQLPKDRFSAERLKGVDSTLKIQPAKLEDSAVYLCASRRGQGGEKLFFGSGTQLSVL.